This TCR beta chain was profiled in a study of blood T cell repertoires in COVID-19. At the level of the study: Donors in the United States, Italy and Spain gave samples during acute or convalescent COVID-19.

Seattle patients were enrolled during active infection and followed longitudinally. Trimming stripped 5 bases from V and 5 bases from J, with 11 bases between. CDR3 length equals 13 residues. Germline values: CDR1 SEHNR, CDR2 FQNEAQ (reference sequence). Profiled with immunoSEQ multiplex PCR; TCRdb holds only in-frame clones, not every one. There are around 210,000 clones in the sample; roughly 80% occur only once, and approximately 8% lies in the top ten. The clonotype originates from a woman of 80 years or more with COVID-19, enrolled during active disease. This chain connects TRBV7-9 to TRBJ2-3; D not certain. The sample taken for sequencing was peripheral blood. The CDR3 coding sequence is TGTGCCAGCAGCCCCCCTGCGGTAGATACGCAGTATTTT. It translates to CASSPPAVDTQYF.